This T cell receptor beta chain was recovered during a study of cytomegalovirus exposure and HLA in healthy donors (dated by TCRdb to 2016 to 2017). About the study as a whole: According to an earlier analysis of several hundred of the donors, about 170 million T cells yielded 100 million or so unique TCR beta sequences and about 280 Gb of sequence data. Among the roughly 380 genotyped donors, under 90% belonged to the genetic ancestry cluster associated with self-reported Caucasian donors. Across approximately 420 genotyped donors of the cohort, an average of approximately 240,000 unique TCR beta nucleotide sequences per donor were sequenced, and roughly 20% of those sequences were non-productive. Along with the roughly 670-subject first cohort, a separate validation cohort of over a hundred different subjects was used. Typing coverage varied by locus: about 620-640 donors for A, B, C, DRB1 and DQB1; roughly 510 for DQA1; some 610 for DPA1; 450 to 480 for DPB1. HLA typing covered class I and class II loci at four-digit resolution. Donor age, sex, ethnicity and CMV serostatus were compiled alongside the repertoire data. The T cell repertoires of roughly 660 subjects were profiled by immunosequencing and related to cytomegalovirus serostatus. An early release covering roughly 640 HLA-typed donors comprised about 310 gigabases of sequencing data and around 86 million unique TCR sequences. The aim of the study was to test whether cataloging public T cell receptors could identify signatures of past pathogen exposure. The later analysis used no new phenotypic data to find candidate immune exposures, relying instead on TCR beta sequences and their occurrence across donors. In an earlier analysis of around 540 of the donors, high-throughput TCR beta sequencing was used to judge whether each TCR beta V gene segment behaved as functional or pseudogenic. A later analysis re-examined previously published TCR beta repertoires from several hundred donors and added high-resolution HLA genotyping to investigate patterns of TCR occurrence. Every repertoire in the discovery cohort had been generated on one and the same sequencing platform. In a later genetic analysis, genome-wide SNP genotypes for about three fifths of the roughly 670 donors were used, and that subset was treated as a discovery cohort. Roughly 5 DR-DQ haplotypes were treated as single units for association and clustering because of strong linkage in the cohort. The study combined high-throughput TCR immunosequencing, statistical association of individual TCRs with disease status, and machine learning to predict cytomegalovirus infection status. General findings and caveats noted by the study authors: It was suggested by the authors that the approach could potentially be generalized to other disease states and immunological phenotypes. In a later analysis, some 17,000 TCR beta sequences were associated with specific HLA alleles at a false discovery rate of 0.05. In a later analysis, HLA-associated TCR beta chains were found to be more clonally expanded and to have lower generation probabilities than equally common non-associated chains. A later genetic analysis associated a missense DCLRE1C variant with V-gene and J-gene trimming of TCR beta chains, and an independent cohort replicated the association. A later analysis reported that several top co-occurrence clusters appeared linked to parvovirus B19, influenza, CMV and Epstein-Barr virus. In vitro tests confirmed that a few of the cytomegalovirus-associated TCR beta chains recognize cytomegalovirus antigens. The sequencing pipeline was judged likely to have produced a cluster of highly shared sequence variants as a technical artifact. Some IMGT-functional V segments, including TRBV6-2 and TRBV6-3, could not be told apart with the 87-base-pair reads, so those segments were excluded. Most TCR sequences were seen in very few donors, while some public TCRs were found in many individuals. The classifier was reported to diagnose cytomegalovirus status with high specificity and sensitivity in both the original and validation cohorts. A later analysis found that most CMV-associated TCR beta chains appeared HLA-restricted, with HLA associations seemingly driven largely by CMV exposure. According to a later genetic analysis, donors in an Asian-associated ancestry cluster had fewer N-insertions in productive TCRs than the approximately 610-donor mean. The cohort was sequenced for TCR beta chains only, and without alpha or paired-chain data the features that could be detected were limited. The study gave a list of about 170 TCR beta chains associated with cytomegalovirus. Roughly uniform sequencing depth across donors was assumed in presence/absence analyses, although this assumption may not hold. Broadly in line with IMGT annotations, most TCR beta V segments showed up in productive rearrangements about 87% or about 30% of the time in an earlier analysis of around 600 of the donors. HLA typing was unavailable for some donors at each locus, so association tests used only the typed subset. Assigning TCR associations to individual alleles was difficult when HLA alleles, especially DR and DQ, strongly co-occurred. For the cohort, immune exposure information was limited to CMV serostatus. Linkage disequilibrium might explain the correlated functional status among segregating V segments, but an unknown experimental factor could not be excluded. Some 15 rarely observed V segments, including chromosome 9 orphons, were excluded from the earlier analysis of about 600 of the donors because counts were too low. A later analysis found that TCR association rates varied across HLA loci, with DRB1 alleles showing the most associated TCRs and HLA-C alleles the fewest. A further reported finding was that TCR beta sequences accurately predicted the HLA-A and HLA-B alleles for most subjects in the first cohort.

Including the terminal cysteine and phenylalanine, the CDR3 comprises 17 residues. The CDR3 DNA has 51 bases and is translated from base 1. Germline trimming amounts to 3 bases on V and 5 bases on J, with 13 as the count of junction bases outside the gene matches. CDR1 and CDR2 are drawn from the germline V gene: MNHNS, SASEGT. In regard to this clone: The specificity of this receptor is unknown. The sample holds no much larger clone one base away, and base qualities are not on file.

The cohort comprised around 700 healthy bone marrow donors. At the time of sampling, every cohort member was nominally healthy, though immune exposures that went unrecorded were likely present. The donor was CMV seronegative and was included in the group of hundreds of seronegative cohort members. A peripheral blood sample was collected from each donor, and TCR beta sequencing was performed on peripheral blood mononuclear cells. Genomic DNA extraction from the blood cell samples was performed with the Qiagen DNeasy Blood Extraction Kit. Libraries were prepared through the immunoSEQ multiplex PCR assay. For the multiplex PCR, a mixture combining 60 forward primers for TCR Vbeta segments and 13 reverse primers for TCR Jbeta segments was used. The CDR3 region of rearranged TCR beta genes was amplified from genomic DNA with a multiplex PCR assay. The amplified TCR beta libraries were sequenced on the Illumina HiSeq System as 87-base-pair reads. Turning to the authors' computational methods: A later analysis tallied approximately 87 million unique TCR beta chains across the 550 to 850 repertoires, and around 9.9 million of those chains were shared by two or more donors. Raw reads were error-corrected and collapsed into unique sequences by a nearest-neighbor algorithm in which closely related sequences were merged to remove PCR and sequencing errors. Alignment of CDR3 sequences to IMGT reference sequences was used to assign V, D and J gene segments. For a sequence to be retained, a match of at least six nucleotides was required to both a V gene segment and a J gene segment. A rearrangement counted as productive if the CDR3 had no stop codons and remained in frame with V and J, and every other rearrangement counted as non-productive. CDR3 was defined according to IMGT convention as the region running from the second conserved V-encoded cysteine to the conserved J-encoded phenylalanine. The earlier analysis of 500 to 650 of the donors excluded any sequence lacking an unambiguous match to a single V gene segment. In an earlier analysis of approximately 590 of the donors, V segments were called functional above 56.7% productive rearrangements and were called segregating when the between-donor standard deviation exceeded 5%. To diagnose cytomegalovirus status from the catalog of TCR beta chain sequences, a statistical classification framework was built. In a later analysis, TCR nucleotide sequences were compared against IMGT/GENE-DB human TR gene sequences so that V and J genes could be assigned. A later analysis assigned CDR3 sequences and most-parsimonious VDJ recombination scenarios with the TCRdist pipeline. In a later analysis, each TCR beta chain was defined by its CDR3 amino acid sequence together with its V-gene family, and reads without a unique V-gene family were excluded. As a way to deal with suspected cross-contamination and a sequencing artifact, a later analysis dropped approximately 570 nucleotide sequences that were highly shared and had low generation probability. For each public chain, a later analysis derived a clonal expansion index from normalized ranks of inferred template counts within each repertoire. In a later analysis, generation probabilities were computed using a VDJ recombination model fitted to out-of-frame rearrangements, and the results were checked against IGoR. Hypergeometric tests were used in a later analysis to score TCR-TCR, TCR-HLA and TCR-CMV co-occurrence, with a repertoire-size bias correction applied to the TCR pairs. To estimate false discovery rates, a later analysis permuted the HLA or CMV assignments 20 times. In a later analysis, co-occurring TCRs were grouped with DBSCAN, and TCRdist sequence similarity was added when clustering was performed within HLA-allele-positive subsets. Co-occurrence clustering excluded repertoires with fewer than 30,000 or more than 120,000 public chains, plus five with anomalous nucleotide sharing. TCRdb carries this immuneACCESS record with in-frame sequences only. Its versions omit some clonotypes, under half of them owing to an unresolved V gene in the studies checked, with the rest unexplained. V and J calls and clone size are those listed in that table; D and trimming were worked out from the DNA. The sample has fewer than 250,000 clones on record, roughly 80% of them singletons. Together, the top ten hold 15% to 18% of the sample.

The V and J genes are TRBV6-1 and TRBJ2-1, and TRBD2 aligns with 7 junction nucleotides. Sequencing input: PBMCs. The receptor was derived from a man between 35 and 55 years old in good health and CMV-seronegative. The DNA sequence is given as TGTGCCAGCAGTGAGCGGCCGGGGGGACGAGGGGACAATGAGCAGTTCTTC. Its protein reads: CASSERPGGRGDNEQFF.